Presented here are 3 T cell receptor beta chains from one specimen sequenced in a study of identical twins (dated by TCRdb to between 2015 and 2016). Receptor amplification or capture employed 5' RACE. The sample was run on an Illumina HiSeq 2000. TCRdb reanalyzed the raw reads on its own, using fastp at Q25 for trimming and MiXCR for clone calling, and kept in-frame beta chains. Rows with a matching CDR3 protein are joined into one entry that keeps the most common DNA and genes. The sample table shows under 900,000 distinct CDR3 sequences, and 15% to 20% are seen once. The top ten clonotypes cover around 12% of the sample. The sample also formed part of further work on T cells expressing NK-cell markers.

The sample comprised PBMCs. These receptors were obtained from a young woman in good health.

J is TRBJ1-3 and V is TRBV12-5; 9 bases are shared with TRBD1. CDR1 is LGHNT and CDR2 is FRNRAP in the germline V gene. V lost 4 bases to trimming and J lost 3 bases; unmatched junction nucleotides: 4. This CDR3 is built from 15 residues. For the CDR3, the DNA is TGTGCTAGTGGTTACGAGACAGGGGGTGGAAACACCATATATTTT. It codes for CASGYETGGGNTIYF.

The chain's CDR3 is CASSPEGPGLGYEQYF. The CDR3 nucleotides are TGCGCCAGCAGCCCAGAGGGCCCAGGCCTAGGCTACGAGCAGTACTTC. The gene calls are TRBV4-3 and TRBJ2-7; a weak D match, TRBD2 (5 bases). The CDR3 runs 16 residues. V was pared by 4 bases and J by 3 bases, with 19 bases between. Per the germline V gene, CDR1 is LGHNA and CDR2 is YSLEER.

The chain uses TRBV18 and TRBJ2-5, with D possibly matching TRBD1 (5 bases). CDR3 size: 13 residues. Germline V CDR1 and CDR2: KGHSH, LQKENI. Trimming left V 7 bases short and J 4 bases short, with 13 bases between. CDR3 nucleotide sequence: TGTGCCAGCTTGAATGTTGGGGCAGAGACCCAGTACTTC. Its protein is CASLNVGAETQYF.